These T cell receptor beta chains were read from a single sample in a study of cytomegalovirus exposure and HLA in healthy donors. The assay was immunoSEQ multiplex PCR, and TCRdb's table has in-frame clones only and misses some. The sample lists hundreds of thousands of clones; over 65% were seen once. The sample comprised PBMCs. Receptors were obtained from a man younger than 35 in good health and CMV-seronegative. Both conserved end residues are part of each CDR3. A D gene is named only where the DNA matches it firmly. A clone size is listed for some rows: how often the clone was seen (once, few, many), or a class if it is expanded.

J gene	clone size	V gene	D gene	CDR3 protein	CDR3 DNA
TRBJ2-5	NA	TRBV2	TRBD2	CASREGLAETQYF	TGTGCCAGCAGGGAGGGACTAGCAGAGACCCAGTACTTC
TRBJ2-7	NA	TRBV9	NA	CASSEGGGLNYEQYF	TGTGCCAGCAGCGAAGGGGGGGGACTAAACTACGAGCAGTACTTC
TRBJ2-1	few	TRBV20-1	NA	CSATGRDEQFF	TGCAGTGCTACAGGGCGCGATGAGCAGTTCTTC
TRBJ2-7	NA	TRBV7-9	NA	CASSPSMGPYEQYF	TGTGCCAGCAGCCCGTCAATGGGGCCCTACGAGCAGTACTTC
TRBJ2-5	NA	TRBV4-1	NA	CASSRPQGTTWETQYF	TGCGCCAGCAGCCGACCACAGGGAACGACGTGGGAGACCCAGTACTTC
TRBJ2-7	once	TRBV14	NA	CASSQVHIFYEQYF	TGTGCCAGCAGCCAAGTCCACATCTTCTACGAGCAGTACTTC
TRBJ1-2	NA	TRBV6-5	NA	CASSYTGTSYGYTF	TGTGCCAGCAGTTATACTGGGACATCCTATGGCTACACCTTC
TRBJ2-1	NA	TRBV7-9	NA	CASSLRDGNEQFF	TGTGCCAGCAGCTTACGCGACGGGAATGAGCAGTTCTTC
TRBJ1-4	NA	TRBV5-4	NA	CASSSLADIALEEKLFF	TGTGCCAGCAGCTCCTTAGCCGATATAGCCCTGGAAGAAAAACTGTTTTTT
TRBJ2-7	NA	TRBV7-9	NA	CSSSLTHAGHDPYEQYF	TGTTCCAGCAGCTTAACCCATGCAGGGCATGATCCCTACGAGCAGTACTTC
TRBJ2-3	NA	TRBV5-1	NA	CASSFQGITDTQYF	TGCGCCAGCAGTTTCCAGGGTATTACAGATACGCAGTATTTT
TRBJ2-5	NA	TRBV28	TRBD2	CASSPGGGANSQETQYF	TGTGCCAGCAGTCCCGGGGGAGGGGCGAATTCCCAAGAGACCCAGTACTTC
TRBJ2-3	NA	TRBV7-2	NA	CASSLGPGDTQYF	TGTGCCAGCAGCTTAGGGCCGGGAGATACGCAGTATTTT
TRBJ1-1	NA	TRBV5-1	TRBD1	CASSFKDDRGWDTEAFF	TGCGCCAGCAGCTTCAAAGACGACAGGGGTTGGGACACTGAAGCTTTCTTT
TRBJ1-5	NA	TRBV19	TRBD1	CASSRGQGKNQPQHF	TGTGCCAGTAGTAGGGGACAGGGAAAAAATCAGCCCCAGCATTTT
TRBJ2-2	NA	TRBV29-1	NA	CSVEEGGSSLVGELFF	TGCAGCGTTGAAGAGGGGGGTAGTAGTTTGGTCGGGGAGCTGTTTTTT
TRBJ2-3	NA	TRBV4-1	TRBD2	CASRRTSGRADDTQYF	TGCGCCAGCAGGCGCACTAGCGGGAGGGCGGATGATACGCAGTATTTT
TRBJ2-5	NA	TRBV5-4	NA	CASSLEGGTGTQYF	TGTGCCAGCAGCTTGGAGGGCGGGACGGGGACCCAGTACTTC
TRBJ2-7	NA	TRBV6-4	NA	CASSEDSLSYEQYF	TGTGCCAGCAGTGAGGACAGCCTTTCCTACGAGCAGTACTTC
TRBJ2-3	NA	TRBV6-5	TRBD2	CASSELAGPDTQYF	TGTGCCAGCAGTGAACTAGCGGGACCAGATACGCAGTATTTT
TRBJ2-7	NA	TRBV27	NA	CASSLESPRSGGLYEQYF	TGTGCCAGCAGTTTAGAATCCCCCAGGAGCGGAGGACTCTACGAGCAGTACTTC
TRBJ2-1	NA	TRBV5-3	NA	CARSAHKRDYNEQFF	TGTGCCAGAAGCGCGCATAAGCGAGACTACAATGAGCAGTTCTTC
TRBJ1-1	NA	TRBV5-1	TRBD1	CASSSGNLRDSNTEAFF	TGCGCCAGCAGCTCGGGTAACCTCCGGGACAGCAACACTGAAGCTTTCTTT